The 16 T cell receptor beta chains below come from one sample, sequenced in a study of cytomegalovirus exposure and HLA in healthy donors (dated by TCRdb to about 2017). Library prep was done by the immunoSEQ multiplex PCR assay. TCRdb stores this immuneACCESS table with in-frame sequences only. Part of the clones is absent; in the studies checked, under half of the shortfall reflects unresolved V genes, and no reason is known for the rest. In this sample the table shows approximately 71,000 clones, around 93% of which occur a single time. The biggest ten clones account for about 3% of the sample. The sample taken for sequencing was PBMCs. Receptor source: a man between 18 and 35 years old in good health and CMV-seronegative.

The rearrangement joins TRBV21-1 to TRBJ2-3; the DNA was not compared with TRBD1, the D call given in the table. TRBV21-1 is a recognized pseudogene. The CDR3 is made up of 13 amino acids. The CDR3 reads CASPEIGQNTQYF. The DNA for the CDR3 is TGTGCCAGCCCCGAAATAGGACAAAATACGCAGTATTTT.

This clone appeared once. J is TRBJ2-7 and V is TRBV27; a possible D gene is TRBD2 (5 bases). This CDR3 comprises 13 residues. The germline gives CDR1 MNHEY, CDR2 SMNVEV (reference sequence). The V and J ends lost 6 bases and 3 bases respectively, with 12 bases between them. The CDR3 reads CASRRDGNYEQYF. The CDR3 DNA follows: TGTGCCAGCAGACGCGACGGGAACTACGAGCAGTACTTC.

This clone was detected many times. The chain recombines TRBV7-9 with TRBJ2-7; D is unclear. CDR3 length: 14 residues. Germline CDR1 and CDR2: SEHNR and FQNEAQ (reference sequence). V dropped 2 bases and J dropped 5 bases, with 13 bases sitting between them. The CDR3 spells CASSLSAQSNEQYF. CDR3 sequence (DNA): TGTGCCAGCAGCTTAAGCGCCCAGTCGAACGAGCAGTACTTC.

This sequence joins TRBV4-3 and TRBJ2-1; 12 nucleotides line up with TRBD2. Germline V lookup: CDR1 LGHNA, CDR2 YSLEER. The CDR3 is 18 amino acids. V dropped 0 bases and J dropped 10; count of bases not matched to a gene: 13. The CDR3 sequence is CASSQDRASGRGGLEQFF. The CDR3, as DNA: TGCGCCAGCAGCCAAGATCGGGCTAGCGGGAGGGGGGGCTTGGAGCAGTTCTTC.

The chain uses TRBV4-1 and TRBJ1-3, with no clear D. The CDR3 extends over 15 amino acids. Germline V lookup: CDR1 MGHRA, CDR2 YSYEKL. V was shortened by 4 bases and J by 0 bases, with 10 bases between the two germline ends. CDR3 region: CASSPTLSSGNTIYF. The CDR3 DNA reads as TGCGCCAGCAGCCCAACTCTAAGCTCTGGAAACACCATATATTTT.

The rearrangement links TRBV5-4 to TRBJ2-7; no clear D. Germline assignment: CDR1 SGHNT and CDR2 YYREEE (reference sequence). The CDR3 is made up of 13 amino acids. V was clipped by 5 bases and J by 2 bases, with 11 bases between them. The DNA of the CDR3 is TGTGCCAGCAGTCAAGACTCTCCCTACGAGCAGTACTTC. It specifies CASSQDSPYEQYF.

The chain carries TRBV5-1 and TRBJ2-2, with TRBD1 as a possible D gene (6 bases). V was cut by 8 bases and J by 0 bases, with 14 bases left in between. Germline values: CDR1 SGHRS, CDR2 YFSETQ. The CDR3 is 15 residues long. The CDR3 region is CASCVDRTNTGELFF. For the CDR3, the DNA is TGCGCCAGTTGTGTTGACAGGACGAACACCGGGGAGCTGTTTTTT.

The V call is TRBV23-1, the J call TRBJ2-7, with D perhaps TRBD1 (6 bases). TRBV23-1 is an open reading frame, and its role is uncertain. The CDR3 is 13 residues long. V lost 11 bases to trimming and J lost 2 bases, with 16 bases between them. Written as DNA, the CDR3 is TGCGCCCGCCACCGCAGGGGACCCTACGAGCAGTACTTC. Protein sequence: CARHRRGPYEQYF.

The V and J genes are TRBV30 and TRBJ1-1, with D maybe TRBD1 (5 bases). This CDR3 region has 15 residues. CDR1 and CDR2 (germline): GTSNPN, SVGIG (reference sequence). V lost 3 bases and J 8 bases, leaving 22 bases between the germline ends. CDR3 DNA sequence: TGTGCCTGGAGCGCCAAAAGGGGAGGCAGGACAGAAGCTTTCTTT. Its translation is CAWSAKRGGRTEAFF.

The chain joins TRBV6-5 to TRBJ2-1; the D gene is possibly TRBD2 (5 bases). In germline, CDR1 is MNHEY, CDR2 SVGAGI. The ends were cut back, 4 bases at V and 2 bases at J, with 9 bases in the middle. The CDR3 sequence is 14 residues long. CDR3 bases: TGTGCCAGCAGTTTTGAGGGAGCCTACAATGAGCAGTTCTTC. Translating gives CASSFEGAYNEQFF.

Only one count was recorded for this clone. This chain connects TRBV9 to TRBJ2-6, with D uncertain. Trimming removed 2 bases at V and 4 bases at J, with 7 bases between. The CDR3 extends over 14 amino acids. Germline V gene sequence: CDR1 SGDLS, CDR2 YYNGEE. In DNA, the CDR3 is TGTGCCAGCAGCGTGTCCATCGGGGCCAACGTCCTGACTTTC. This gives the protein CASSVSIGANVLTF. The full variable domain, its missing parts supplied by reference TRBV9 and TRBJ2-6, is DSGVTQTPKHLITATGQRVTLRCSPRSGDLSVYWYQQSLDQGLQFLIQYYNGEERAKGNILERFSAQQFPDLHSELNLSSLELGDSALYFCASSVSIGANVLTFGAGSRLTVL.

V gene TRBV28 combines with J gene TRBJ2-1, with D unresolved. The CDR3 contains 15 residues. Germline loops: CDR1 MDHEN, CDR2 SYDVKM. V gave up 4 bases and J gave up 7 bases, with 17 bases separating them. CDR3 loop: CASSSDAVGLNEQFF. DNA of the CDR3: TGTGCCAGCAGTTCCGATGCGGTAGGTCTGAATGAGCAGTTCTTC.

The J gene is TRBJ1-2, the V gene TRBV19; tentative D call: TRBD1 (6 bases). This CDR3 is built from 15 residues. Germline CDR1 is LNHDA and CDR2 is SQIVND (reference sequence). Trimming shortened V by 4 bases and J by 3 bases, and 15 bases separated the two germline ends. The CDR3 nucleotides are TGTGCCAGTAGTACCCCGTCAGGGGCGGACTATGGCTACACCTTC. It encodes CASSTPSGADYGYTF.

V is TRBV29-1 and J is TRBJ2-5, with D maybe TRBD2 (6 bases). The V end was cut by 3 bases, the J end by 4 bases, with 18 bases between. The CDR3 runs to 15 residues. Germline V gene data show CDR1 as SQVTM and CDR2 as ANQGSEA. CDR3 loop: CSVETSGGLIETQYF. The CDR3 nucleotides read TGCAGCGTTGAGACTAGTGGGGGGTTAATAGAGACCCAGTACTTC.

This chain uses TRBV9 with TRBJ1-4; maybe TRBD1 (5 bases). Trimming took 4 bases from V and 5 from J, leaving 21 bases between them. In germline, CDR1 is SGDLS, CDR2 YYNGEE. CDR3 length: 17 amino acids. The CDR3: CASSTTSGTNLNEKLFF. In DNA, the CDR3 is TGTGCCAGCAGCACCACCTCCGGGACTAATCTAAATGAAAAACTGTTTTTT.

This clone was counted a single time. In DNA form, the CDR3 reads TGTGCCACCACACCCTCTGGGGCCAACGTCCTGACTTTC. The encoded protein is CATTPSGANVLTF. The chain carries TRBV2 and TRBJ2-6; D gene unclear. Germline V gives CDR1 SNHLY, CDR2 FYNNEI. Trimming cost V 10 bases and J 0 bases, with 7 bases left between them. CDR3 size: 13 residues.